This paragraph covers one TCR beta chain sequence. Its antigen has not been determined. A much larger clone is a single base away; this may be a read error. Preparation of the library involved PCR. Instrument used: Illumina HiSeq 2500. TCR libraries were prepared with molecular barcoding, using unique molecular identifiers to normalize TCRbeta repertoire quantification. In-frame beta chains were kept once TCRdb had trimmed the public reads at Q25 with fastp and called clones with MiXCR. Each record represents a unique CDR3 protein, reported with the most common genes and DNA among its rows. The sample table holds over 200,000 distinct CDR3 sequences, of which around 9.9% were seen once. The biggest ten clones account for about 30% of the sample. The sample originates from a study of T-cell reconstitution after alpha-beta-depleted transplantation in children (dated by TCRdb to 2016 to 2018). Background for the entire study: T-cell immune reconstitution after TCRalphabeta/CD19-depleted allogeneic hematopoietic cell transplantation in children was quantitatively tracked in the study by means of TCR repertoire profiling.

The sample's treatment or condition, from its label and the paper: allogeneic hematopoietic cell transplantation with graft depleted of TCRalphabeta T cells and CD19 B cells. The children who served as transplant recipients had been given grafts of TCRalphabeta/CD19-depleted allogeneic hematopoietic cells. What the authors observed across the whole study: Over the following months the frequencies of hyperexpanded clones went down, and after one year T-cell counts and TCRbeta diversity were mostly credited to newly produced T cells. The apparently early alphabetaT-cell count recovery about two months after transplant was reportedly dependent on only several hundred rapidly expanded clones derived from non-depleted graft cells. In some patients, the high TCRbeta diversity seen at day 60 was put down to recipient T cells and intrathymic progenitors that had survived conditioning.

The CDR3, from cysteine to phenylalanine, totals 18 residues. Of all the DNA, just the CDR3 is kept, 54 bases in frame from base 1. Sequencing was performed on PBMCs, taken before TCRalphabeta/CD19-depleted stem cell transplant. This chain is built from TRBV12-3 or TRBV12-4 and TRBJ2-7, with 9 junctional bases fitting TRBD1. The TCR originated in a child younger than two with acute myeloid leukemia, due to receive a stem cell transplant. The CDR3 is CACSIRDRASFRSYEQYF. The DNA sequence reads TGTGCCTGCAGTATTCGGGACAGGGCCTCCTTTCGCTCCTACGAGCAGTACTTC.